The clone carrying this T cell receptor beta chain has at least ten counts. The data are from a study of tumor-infiltrating lymphocytes in primary liver carcinoma. Unsorted bulk tissue, about 17-33 mg of it, served as the source for co-extraction of RNA and DNA. Starting from 400 to 500 ng of total RNA, TCR beta cDNA was produced with a primer in the constant region. Sequencing libraries for TCR beta derived from three nested multiplex PCR rounds that used slightly modified ARM-PCR. Researchers ran the first two PCR rounds for roughly 10 cycles each with TRBV1-TRBV30 forward primers and a C-beta reverse primer. TCRdb fed the multiplex PCR reads into MiXCR, producing one record per CDR3 protein. Among fewer than 150,000 distinct CDR3 sequences listed, about 59% were seen once. This CDR3 spans 13 amino acids. The germline V and J ends were trimmed by 4 bases and 3 bases, with 10 bases remaining between them.

The sample comprised liver tumor tissue from sampling region 1. The subset denotes: tumor region T1, superior pole. This sequence joins TRBV12-3 or TRBV12-4 and TRBJ2-7; perhaps TRBD1 as D (5 bases). The TCR was taken from an older woman with primary liver carcinoma and hepatitis B virus infection. CDR3 residues: CASSSRAVYEQYF. The CDR3 nucleotides read TGTGCCAGCAGTTCCAGGGCCGTCTACGAGCAGTACTTC.